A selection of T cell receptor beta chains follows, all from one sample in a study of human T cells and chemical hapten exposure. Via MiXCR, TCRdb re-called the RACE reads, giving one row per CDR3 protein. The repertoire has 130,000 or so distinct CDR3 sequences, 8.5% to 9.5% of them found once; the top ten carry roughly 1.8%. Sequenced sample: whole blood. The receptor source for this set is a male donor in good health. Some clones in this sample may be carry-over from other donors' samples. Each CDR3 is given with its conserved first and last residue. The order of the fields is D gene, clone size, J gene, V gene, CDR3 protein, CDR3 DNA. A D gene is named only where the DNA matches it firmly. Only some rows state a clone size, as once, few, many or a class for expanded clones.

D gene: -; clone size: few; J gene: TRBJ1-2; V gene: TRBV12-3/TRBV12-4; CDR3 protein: CASSFLRGGGYTF; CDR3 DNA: TGTGCCAGCAGTTTTCTCAGGGGTGGTGGCTACACCTTC
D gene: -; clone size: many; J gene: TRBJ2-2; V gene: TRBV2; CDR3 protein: CASSVGQGFTGELFF; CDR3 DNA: TGTGCCAGCAGTGTAGGGCAGGGTTTCACCGGGGAGCTGTTTTTT
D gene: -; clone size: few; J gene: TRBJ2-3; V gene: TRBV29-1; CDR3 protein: CSVRDSTDTQYF; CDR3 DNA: TGCAGCGTGCGGGACAGTACAGATACGCAGTATTTT
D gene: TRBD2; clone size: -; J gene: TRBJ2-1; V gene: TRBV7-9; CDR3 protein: CASSPSGASYNEQFF; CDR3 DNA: TGTGCCAGCAGCCCTAGCGGGGCCTCCTACAATGAGCAGTTCTTC
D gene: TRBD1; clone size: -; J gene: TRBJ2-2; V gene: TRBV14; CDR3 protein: CASSLRTGRTGELFF; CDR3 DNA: TGTGCCAGCAGCCTGAGGACAGGGAGAACCGGGGAGCTGTTTTTT
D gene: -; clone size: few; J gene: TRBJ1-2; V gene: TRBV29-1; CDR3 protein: CSVEVQGGYGYTF; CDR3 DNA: TGCAGCGTTGAAGTACAGGGAGGCTATGGCTACACCTTC
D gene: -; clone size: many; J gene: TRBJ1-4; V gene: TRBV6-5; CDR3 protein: CASSSSPGQSATNEKLFF; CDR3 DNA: TGTGCCAGCAGTTCGTCCCCGGGACAATCAGCAACTAATGAAAAACTGTTTTTT
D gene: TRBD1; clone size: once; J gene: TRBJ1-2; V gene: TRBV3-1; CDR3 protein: CASSQVQGQGPGYTF; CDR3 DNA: TGTGCCAGCAGCCAAGTACAGGGACAGGGCCCTGGCTACACCTTC
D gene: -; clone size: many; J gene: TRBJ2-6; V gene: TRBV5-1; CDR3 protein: CATRVVGANVLTF; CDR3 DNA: TGCGCCACGCGGGTTGTTGGGGCCAACGTCCTGACTTTC
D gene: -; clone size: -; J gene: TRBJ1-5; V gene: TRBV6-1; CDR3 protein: CASSELRAGVQPQHF; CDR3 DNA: TGTGCCAGCAGTGAATTAAGGGCAGGGGTTCAGCCCCAGCATTTT
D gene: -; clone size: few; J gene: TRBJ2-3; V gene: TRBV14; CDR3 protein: CASSRDPGGHTQYF; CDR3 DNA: TGTGCCAGCAGCCGGGATCCCGGTGGCCATACGCAGTATTTT
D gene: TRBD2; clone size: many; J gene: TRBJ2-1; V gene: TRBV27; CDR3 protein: CASSFGLAEGYNEQFF; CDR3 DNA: TGTGCCAGCAGTTTCGGACTAGCGGAGGGATACAATGAGCAGTTCTTC
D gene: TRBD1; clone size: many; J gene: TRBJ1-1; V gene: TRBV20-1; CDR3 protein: CSAGTGGTEAFF; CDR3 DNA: TGCAGTGCTGGGACAGGGGGCACTGAAGCTTTCTTT
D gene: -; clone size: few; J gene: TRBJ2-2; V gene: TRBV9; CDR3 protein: CASSVGSRSTGELFF; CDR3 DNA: TGTGCCAGCAGCGTCGGCAGCCGAAGCACCGGGGAGCTGTTTTTT
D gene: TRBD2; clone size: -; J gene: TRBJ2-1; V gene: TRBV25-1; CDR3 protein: CASSDVEREVNEQFF; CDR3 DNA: TGTGCCAGCAGTGATGTGGAGCGGGAGGTCAATGAGCAGTTCTTC
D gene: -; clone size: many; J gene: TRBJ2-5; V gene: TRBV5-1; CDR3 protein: CASSLAMGETQYF; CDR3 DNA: TGCGCCAGCAGCTTGGCAATGGGGGAGACCCAGTACTTC
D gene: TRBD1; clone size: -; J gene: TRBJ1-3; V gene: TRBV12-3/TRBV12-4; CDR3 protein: CASSTTGVGNTIYF; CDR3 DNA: TGTGCCAGCAGTACGACAGGGGTCGGAAACACCATATATTTT
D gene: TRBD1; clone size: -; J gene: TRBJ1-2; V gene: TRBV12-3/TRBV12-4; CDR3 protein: CASSRQGNSAGYTF; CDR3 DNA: TGTGCCAGCAGTCGACAGGGGAATTCAGCTGGCTACACCTTC
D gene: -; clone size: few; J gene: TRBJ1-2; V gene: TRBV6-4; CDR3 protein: CASSASGFYGYTF; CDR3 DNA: TGTGCCAGCAGTGCCTCAGGGTTTTATGGCTACACCTTC
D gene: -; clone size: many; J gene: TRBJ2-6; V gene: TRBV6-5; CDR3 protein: CASRGLGSGANVLTF; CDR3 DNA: TGTGCCAGCAGGGGGCTTGGGTCTGGGGCCAACGTCCTGACTTTC
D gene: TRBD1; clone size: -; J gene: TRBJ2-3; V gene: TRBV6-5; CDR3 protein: CASSYSRRTGHFTGGQYF; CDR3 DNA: TGTGCCAGCAGTTACTCGCGGAGAACAGGACACTTCACAGGGGGGCAGTATTTT
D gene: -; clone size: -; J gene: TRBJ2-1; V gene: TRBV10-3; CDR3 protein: CAISEASTSSYNEQFF; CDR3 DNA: TGTGCCATCAGTGAGGCTAGCACTAGCTCCTACAATGAGCAGTTCTTC
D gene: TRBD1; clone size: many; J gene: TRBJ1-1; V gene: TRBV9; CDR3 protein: CASRPGTATMNTEAFF; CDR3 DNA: TGTGCCAGCAGGCCCGGGACAGCTACTATGAACACTGAAGCTTTCTTT
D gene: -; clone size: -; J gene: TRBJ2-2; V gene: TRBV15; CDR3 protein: CATSREAGGGTGELFF; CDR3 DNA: TGTGCCACCAGCAGAGAAGCCGGCGGAGGCACCGGGGAGCTGTTTTTT
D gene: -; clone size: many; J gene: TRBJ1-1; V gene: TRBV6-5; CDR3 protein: CASSAGQGLAMNTEAFF; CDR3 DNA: TGTGCCAGCTCTGCCGGACAAGGGTTGGCTATGAACACTGAAGCTTTCTTT
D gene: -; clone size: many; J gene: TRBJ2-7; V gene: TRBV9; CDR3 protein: CASGRTFNSYEQYF; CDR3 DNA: TGTGCCAGCGGGAGGACCTTTAACTCCTACGAGCAGTACTTC
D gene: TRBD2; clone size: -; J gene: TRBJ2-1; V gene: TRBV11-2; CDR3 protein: CASSLVGTSGTMSSYNEQFF; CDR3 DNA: TGTGCCAGCAGCTTAGTAGGGACTAGCGGGACAATGAGCTCCTACAATGAGCAGTTCTTC
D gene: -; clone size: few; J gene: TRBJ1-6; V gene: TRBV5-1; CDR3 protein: CASSLEWQGNSPLHF; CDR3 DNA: TGCGCCAGCAGCTTGGAATGGCAGGGGAATTCACCCCTCCACTTT
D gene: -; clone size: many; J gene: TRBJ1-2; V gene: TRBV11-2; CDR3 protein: CASSLDQRDGYTF; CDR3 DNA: TGTGCCAGCAGCTTAGATCAGAGGGATGGCTACACCTTC
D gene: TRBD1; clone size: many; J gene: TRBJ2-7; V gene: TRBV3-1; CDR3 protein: CASSQEGTGGMVNF; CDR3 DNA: TGTGCCAGCAGCCAAGAAGGTACAGGGGGGATGGTGAACTTC
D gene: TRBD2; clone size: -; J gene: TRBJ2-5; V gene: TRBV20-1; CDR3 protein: CSASWTSGTQETQYF; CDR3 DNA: TGCAGTGCTAGTTGGACTAGCGGGACCCAAGAGACCCAGTACTTC
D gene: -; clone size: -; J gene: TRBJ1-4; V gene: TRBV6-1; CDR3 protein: CASSGGWTLNEKLFF; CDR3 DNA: TGTGCCAGCAGTGGGGGATGGACTCTTAATGAAAAACTGTTTTTT
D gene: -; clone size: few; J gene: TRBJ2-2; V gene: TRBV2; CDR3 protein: CATRGSGVGELFF; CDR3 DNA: TGTGCCACCAGGGGCAGTGGGGTCGGGGAGCTGTTTTTT
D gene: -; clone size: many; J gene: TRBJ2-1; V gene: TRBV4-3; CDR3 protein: CASSQGEEGTRIMVEQFF; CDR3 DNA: TGCGCCAGCAGCCAAGGGGAAGAAGGTACTAGGATTATGGTTGAGCAGTTCTTC
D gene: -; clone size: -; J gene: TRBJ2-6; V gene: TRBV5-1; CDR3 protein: CASSLDGANVLTF; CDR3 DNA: TGCGCCAGCAGCTTGGACGGGGCCAACGTCCTGACTTTC
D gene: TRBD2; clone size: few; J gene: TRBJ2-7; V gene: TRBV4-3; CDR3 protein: CASSQDVAAGVTYEQYF; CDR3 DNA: TGCGCCAGCAGCCAAGATGTAGCAGCGGGGGTCACCTACGAGCAGTACTTC
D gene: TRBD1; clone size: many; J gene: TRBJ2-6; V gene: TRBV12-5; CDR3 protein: CASAPGQGAPGANVLTF; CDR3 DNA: TGTGCTAGTGCCCCAGGACAGGGAGCCCCTGGGGCCAACGTCCTGACTTTC
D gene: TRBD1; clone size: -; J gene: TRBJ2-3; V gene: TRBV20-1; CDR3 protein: CSAIGRDRAHSTDTQYF; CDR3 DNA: TGCAGTGCTATAGGACGGGACAGGGCTCATAGCACAGATACGCAGTATTTT
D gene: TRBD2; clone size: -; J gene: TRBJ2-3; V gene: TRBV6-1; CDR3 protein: CASREAGARIDTQYF; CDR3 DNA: TGTGCCAGCAGGGAAGCGGGAGCAAGGATAGATACGCAGTATTTT
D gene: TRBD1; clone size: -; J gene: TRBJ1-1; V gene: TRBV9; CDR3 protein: CASSLTTGVGNTEAFF; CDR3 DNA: TGTGCCAGCAGCCTAACGACAGGGGTTGGGAACACTGAAGCTTTCTTT
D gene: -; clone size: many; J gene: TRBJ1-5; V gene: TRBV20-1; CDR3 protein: CSARDGASNQPQHF; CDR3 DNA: TGCAGTGCTAGAGATGGAGCTAGCAATCAGCCCCAGCATTTT
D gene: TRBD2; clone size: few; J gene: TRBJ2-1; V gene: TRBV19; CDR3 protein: CATHRGGRRSTDGYNEQFF; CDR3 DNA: TGTGCCACACACCGGGGGGGCAGGAGGAGTACGGACGGCTACAATGAGCAGTTCTTC
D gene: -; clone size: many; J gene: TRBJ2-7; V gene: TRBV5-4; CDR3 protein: CASSLGGGPQYF; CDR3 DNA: TGTGCCAGCAGCTTGGGGGGGGGGCCGCAGTACTTC
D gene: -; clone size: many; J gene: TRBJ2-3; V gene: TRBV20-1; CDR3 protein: CSARDWLGTDTQYF; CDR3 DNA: TGCAGTGCTAGAGATTGGCTCGGCACAGATACGCAGTATTTT
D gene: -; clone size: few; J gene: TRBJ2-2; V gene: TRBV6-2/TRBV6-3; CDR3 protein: CASSYRRGPNTGELFF; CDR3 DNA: TGTGCCAGCAGTTATAGGCGGGGGCCGAACACCGGGGAGCTGTTTTTT
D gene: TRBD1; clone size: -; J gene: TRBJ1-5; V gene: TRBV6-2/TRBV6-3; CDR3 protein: CASSYSRQGYISNQPQHF; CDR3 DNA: TGTGCCAGCAGTTACTCGAGACAGGGGTACATTAGCAATCAGCCCCAGCATTTT
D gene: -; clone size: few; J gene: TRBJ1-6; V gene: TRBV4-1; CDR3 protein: CASSQESEQGQRPLHF; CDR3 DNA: TGCGCCAGCAGCCAAGAAAGCGAACAGGGCCAGAGACCCCTCCACTTT
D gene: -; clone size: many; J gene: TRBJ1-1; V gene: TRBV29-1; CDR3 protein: CSARVMNTEAFF; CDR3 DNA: TGCAGCGCCAGGGTCATGAACACTGAAGCTTTCTTT
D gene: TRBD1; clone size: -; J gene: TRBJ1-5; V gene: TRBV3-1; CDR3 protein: CASSQFGQGSGQPQHF; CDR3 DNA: TGTGCCAGCAGCCAATTTGGACAGGGATCTGGTCAGCCCCAGCATTTT
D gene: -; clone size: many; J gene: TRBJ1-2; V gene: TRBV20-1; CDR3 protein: CSARDLKAPNYGYTF; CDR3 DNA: TGCAGTGCTAGAGATCTCAAGGCCCCCAACTATGGCTACACCTTC
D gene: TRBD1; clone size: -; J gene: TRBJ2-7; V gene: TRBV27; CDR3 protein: CASNPGQGPYEQYF; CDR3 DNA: TGTGCCAGCAACCCGGGACAGGGGCCCTACGAGCAGTACTTC
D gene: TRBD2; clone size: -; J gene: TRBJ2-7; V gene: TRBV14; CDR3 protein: CASSQELAELSYEQYF; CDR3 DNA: TGTGCCAGCAGCCAAGAACTAGCGGAACTCTCCTACGAGCAGTACTTC
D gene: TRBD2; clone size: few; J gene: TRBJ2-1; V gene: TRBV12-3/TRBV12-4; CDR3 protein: CASSLRSSGDEQFF; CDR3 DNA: TGTGCCAGCAGTTTAAGGTCTAGCGGGGATGAGCAGTTCTTC
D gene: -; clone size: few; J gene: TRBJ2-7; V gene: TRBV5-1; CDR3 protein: CASSSTGTLAPEQYF; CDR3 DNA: TGCGCCAGCAGCTCAACAGGGACACTCGCCCCCGAGCAGTACTTC
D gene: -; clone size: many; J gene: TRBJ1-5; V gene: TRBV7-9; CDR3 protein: CASSLEGVGNQPQHF; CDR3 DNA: TGTGCCAGCAGCTTAGAAGGGGTAGGGAATCAGCCCCAGCATTTT
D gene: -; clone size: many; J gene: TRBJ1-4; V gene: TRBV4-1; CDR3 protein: CASSQDVRGEKLFF; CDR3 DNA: TGCGCCAGCAGCCAAGACGTGAGGGGTGAAAAACTGTTTTTT
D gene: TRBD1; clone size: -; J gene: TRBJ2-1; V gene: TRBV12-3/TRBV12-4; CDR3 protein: CTSSPRTGRVSEEQFF; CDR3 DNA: TGTACCAGCAGTCCACGGACAGGGCGGGTTTCGGAAGAGCAGTTCTTC
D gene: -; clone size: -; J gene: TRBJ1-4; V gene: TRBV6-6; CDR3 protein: CASSSGAANEKLFF; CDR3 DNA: TGTGCCAGCAGTAGCGGGGCAGCTAATGAAAAACTGTTTTTT
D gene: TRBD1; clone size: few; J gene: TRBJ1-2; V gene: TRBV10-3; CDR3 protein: CAISEDTPRTGKNYGYTF; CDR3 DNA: TGTGCCATCAGCGAGGACACTCCCAGGACAGGGAAAAACTATGGCTACACCTTC